This entry describes one TCR beta chain. Its target is not known. Primers: 52 TRBV forward and 13 TRBJ reverse. Method: immunoSEQ multiplex PCR; TCRdb's copy keeps in-frame clones and lacks some. This repertoire shows approximately 37,000 clones, about 89% found once; its top ten account for about 2.5%. Every patient with CD3G deficiency had evidence of autoimmunity. Patients aged 2 to 39 years had fewer naive T cells. Regulatory (CD25-high CD127-low) and conventional (CD25-low CD127-high) CD4+ T cells were sorted separately. V was cut by 0 bases and J by 5 bases, with 6 bases left in between. In germline, CDR1 is SGHNT, CDR2 YYREEE (reference sequence). This CDR3 comprises 13 residues. The data belong to a study of regulatory T cells. Study results and caveats: Skewed V and J usage and few unique V-J pairs marked patient repertoires, most in Tregs. Hydrophobic residues at CDR3 positions 6 and 7 were enriched in conventional CD4+ T cells of CD3G-deficient patients.

The sample comprised conventional CD4+ T cells sorted from blood. This chain links TRBV5-4 with TRBJ2-1; possible D gene TRBD1, 5 bases. The receptor's source is a person under 30 with CD3G deficiency. The CDR3 sequence is CASSLVGDNEQFF. The CDR3 nucleotides read TGTGCCAGCAGCTTGGTAGGGGACAATGAGCAGTTCTTC.